What follows are 28 T cell receptor beta chains derived from one specimen sequenced in a study of T cell clonality in common variable immunodeficiency. The assay was immunoSEQ multiplex PCR, and TCRdb's table has in-frame clones only and misses some. Listed for the sample are over 40,000 clones, none seen a single time. The sequencing sample was made of peripheral blood mononuclear cells. Receptor source: a person between 18 and 70 years old in good health.

This clone occurred a few times. The observed sequence ends 3 residues before the CDR3 terminus, with the missing tail filled in from the germline J gene. The V and J genes are TRBV30 and TRBJ1-2; 7 bases align to TRBD1. CDR1 is GTSNPN and CDR2 is SVGIG in the germline V gene (reference sequence). This CDR3 contains 14 residues. CDR3 sequence reads: CAWSVLEGTDTYTF. The part of the CDR3 DNA that was read is TGTGCCTGGAGTGTACTAGAAGGGACAGATACC.

This clone was counted many times. Coverage ceases 3 residues before the CDR3 finishes, and the germline J gene fills in the end. The genes are TRBV20-1 and TRBJ2-5; the D gene is possibly TRBD2 (5 bases). Per the germline V gene, CDR1 is DFQATT and CDR2 is SNEGSKA (reference sequence). V gave up 4 bases and J gave up 4 bases, with 19 bases separating them. CDR3 size: 15 residues. The CDR3 DNA, read in part, is TGCAGTGCTATTTTCGGGGTCACCCCGGGAGAGACC. Its translation is CSAIFGVTPGET. The entire CDR3 sequence reads CSAIFGVTPGETQYF.

This clone was observed many times. Read coverage stops 3 residues before the CDR3 terminus; the germline J gene supplies the remainder. V is TRBV20-1 and J is TRBJ2-3; 15 bases align to TRBD2. The V gene end was trimmed by 1 base and the J gene end by 6 bases; junction bases not matched to a gene: 2. Germline CDR1 and CDR2: DFQATT and SNEGSKA (reference sequence). This CDR3 is built from 15 residues. The CDR3 spells CSARVGTSGGDTQYF. The DNA read from the CDR3 is TGCAGTGCTAGAGTCGGGACTAGCGGGGGGGATACG.

This clone showed up many times. The read falls 3 residues short of the CDR3 end, and the missing part is taken from the germline J gene. This rearrangement joins TRBV18 to TRBJ1-2; 8 nucleotides line up with TRBD1. The V and J ends lost 4 bases and 3 bases, in that order; junction bases with no gene match: 1. The length of the CDR3 is 13 residues. CDR1 is KGHSH, CDR2 LQKENI, per germline. This chain's CDR3 is CASSLDRDYGYTF. Partial CDR3 DNA: TGTGCCAGCTCACTGGACAGGGACTATGGC.

This clone showed up many times. The observed sequence ends 3 residues before the CDR3 terminus, with the missing tail filled in from the germline J gene. This chain joins TRBV11-2 and TRBJ2-5; no firm D call. V lost 0 bases, J lost 2 bases, and 7 bases lay in between. This CDR3 contains 14 residues. Looked up from germline, CDR1 is SGHAT and CDR2 is FQNNGV. The DNA read from the CDR3 is TGTGCCAGCAGCTTAGACTACAGACAAGAGACC. This codes for CASSLDYRQET. The entire CDR3 is CASSLDYRQETQYF.

This clone was observed a few times. From the germline J gene comes the end of the CDR3, since the read stops 3 residues before it. The genes are TRBV5-1 and TRBJ2-3; 10 positions match TRBD2. CDR1 is SGHRS, CDR2 YFSETQ, per germline. CDR3 length: 18 amino acids. CDR3: CASSLTYSGGGYQETQYF. The DNA read from the CDR3 is TGCGCCAGCAGCTTGACGTACAGCGGGGGGGGATACCAAGAGACG.

This clone was detected ten times or more. The CDR3 is cut off 3 residues early in the read; its end comes from the germline J gene. The rearrangement joins TRBV19 to TRBJ2-1, with D possibly TRBD1 on 6 matching bases. The CDR3 sequence is 15 residues long. Per the germline V gene, CDR1 is LNHDA and CDR2 is SQIVND (reference sequence). Trimming cost V 3 bases and J 3 bases, with 12 bases left between them. Incomplete CDR3 DNA: TGTGCCAGTAGTATTCGGGCAGGGGTCTACAATGAG. Translation: CASSIRAGVYNE. The CDR3, in full, reads CASSIRAGVYNEQFF.

This clone was counted many times. Read data end 3 residues before the CDR3 end; the end is taken from the germline J gene. V and J are TRBV5-6 and TRBJ1-2; D gene uncertain. The germline V gene encodes CDR1 SGHDT and CDR2 YYEEEE. This CDR3 contains 14 residues. V shed 0 bases and J shed 2 bases, with 8 bases lying between them. This CDR3 reads CASSLGQRNYGYTF. The covered CDR3 bases are TGTGCCAGCAGCTTGGGACAACGGAACTATGGC.

This clone came up many times. The DNA read from the CDR3 is TGCAGTGCTAGTCGCCTAGCGGGGGGAGCCAAAAACATT. Translated, it gives CSASRLAGGAKNI. The complete CDR3 protein is CSASRLAGGAKNIQYF. The chain recombines TRBV20-1 with TRBJ2-4; 11 positions agree with TRBD2. Read data end 3 residues before the CDR3 end; the end is taken from the germline J gene. In germline, CDR1 is DFQATT, CDR2 SNEGSKA (reference sequence). The CDR3 has 16 amino acids. Trimming at V came to 3 bases and at J to 0 bases, leaving 4 bases not matched to a gene.

This clone was picked up many times. The read ends 3 residues shy of where the CDR3 ends; the end is completed using the germline J gene. The genes are TRBV7-8 and TRBJ2-7; D is unclear. Germline V gene data show CDR1 as SGHVS and CDR2 as FQNEAQ. Trimming took 1 base from V and 2 from J, leaving 15 bases between them. CDR3 size: 16 residues. CDR3 DNA (partial): TGTGCCAGCAGCTTAGGATCGGGTTCTATTACCTACGAG. It encodes CASSLGSGSITYE. The entire CDR3 is CASSLGSGSITYEQYF.

In its sample, this clone was seen many times. The read is 3 residues too short to cover the CDR3 end, so that end is filled in from the germline J gene. This chain joins TRBV2 and TRBJ2-2; TRBD2 agrees at 12 bases. From germline, CDR1 is SNHLY and CDR2 FYNNEI. This CDR3 comprises 16 residues. The V and J ends lost 3 bases and 1 base, in that order; junction bases with no gene match: 0. The CDR3 loop is CASSEGLAGNTGELFF. Incomplete CDR3 DNA: TGTGCCAGCAGTGAGGGACTAGCGGGGAACACCGGGGAG.

This clone was seen ten or more times. The part of the CDR3 DNA that was read is TGCGCCAGCAGAATCCTTGAGGGACAGGGGTTCCCCGAG. This sequence encodes CASRILEGQGFPE. The CDR3, in full, reads CASRILEGQGFPEQYF. V gene TRBV23-1 combines with J gene TRBJ2-7; 10 positions agree with TRBD1. The read comes to an end 3 residues before the CDR3 does, leaving the germline J gene to fill in the end. TRBV23-1 carries the ORF label, with uncertain function. The J segment lost 6 bases and the V segment lost 6 bases, leaving 14 bases of the junction unmatched. The CDR3 totals 16 residues.

This clone was detected a few times. Coverage ceases 3 residues before the CDR3 finishes, and the germline J gene fills in the end. The V call is TRBV5-1, the J call TRBJ1-3; 8 nucleotides match TRBD1. The CDR3 contains 14 residues. Germline lookup yields CDR1 SGHRS and CDR2 YFSETQ. V lost 3 bases and J lost 7; bases outside the gene matches: 6. The CDR3 here is CASSSSDRDNTIYF. The sequenced CDR3 bases are TGCGCCAGCAGCTCTTCGGACAGGGACAACACC.

Ten or more counts support this clone. Read data end 3 residues before the CDR3 end; the end is taken from the germline J gene. The chain carries TRBV5-4 and TRBJ2-5; 7 bases align to TRBD2. Germline lookup yields CDR1 SGHNT and CDR2 YYREEE (reference sequence). CDR3 length equals 14 residues. J lost 3 bases, V lost 3 bases, and 5 bases had no gene match. The CDR3 DNA, read in part, is TGTGCCAGCAGCTCACGGGACTACGAAGAGACC. It translates to CASSSRDYEET. The entire CDR3 protein reads CASSSRDYEETQYF.

Remarks on this clone: With a far larger clone one base away, a read error is the likely cause. CDR3: CSSSLITLQETQYF. CDR3 DNA, as far as it was read: TGTTCCAGCAGCTTGATTACCCTACAAGAGACC. V is TRBV7-9 and J is TRBJ2-5; unclear D gene. From the germline J gene comes the end of the CDR3, since the read stops 3 residues before it. The CDR3 extends over 14 amino acids. Germline V gene data show CDR1 as SEHNR and CDR2 as FQNEAQ (reference sequence).

This clone was found many times. The read terminates 3 residues ahead of where the CDR3 ends, so the germline J gene completes it. This rearrangement joins TRBV9 to TRBJ2-5; D is possibly TRBD2 (7 bases). CDR1 is SGDLS, CDR2 YYNGEE, per germline. The CDR3 runs to 15 residues. V was cut by 0 bases and J by 5 bases, with 14 bases left in between. The CDR3 protein is CASSVEGGGWETQYF. The DNA read from the CDR3 is TGTGCCAGCAGCGTAGAGGGGGGGGGATGGGAGACC.

This clone was seen at least ten times. The observed sequence ends 3 residues before the CDR3 terminus, with the missing tail filled in from the germline J gene. The rearrangement joins TRBV4-2 to TRBJ1-5, with 7 bases lining up with TRBD1. Losses at the gene ends were 1 base for V and 3 bases for J; bases not matched to a gene: 3. Germline V CDR1 and CDR2: LGHNA, YNFKEQ. This CDR3 region has 15 residues. CDR3 loop: CASSQAGQVNQPQHF. CDR3 DNA, as far as it was read: TGTGCCAGCAGCCAAGCTGGACAGGTCAATCAGCCC.

There are many counts of this clone. The read halts 3 residues ahead of the CDR3 end, with the missing end drawn from the germline J gene. This chain uses TRBV7-7 with TRBJ2-1, with D perhaps assigned TRBD1 or TRBD2 (7 bases each). Trimming stripped 4 bases from V and 6 bases from J, with 22 bases between. This CDR3 contains 17 residues. CDR1 and CDR2 (germline): SSHAT, FNYEAQ (reference sequence). CDR3 protein: CASSYLPGQRDSNEQFF. The CDR3 DNA, read in part, is TGTGCCAGCAGCTACCTCCCGGGACAGCGGGATTCCAATGAG.

This clone has ten or more counts. Coverage ceases 3 residues before the CDR3 finishes, and the germline J gene fills in the end. The J gene is TRBJ1-2, the V gene TRBV2; the D gene is possibly TRBD1 (6 bases). The CDR3 extends over 11 amino acids. Germline CDR1 is SNHLY and CDR2 is FYNNEI. This chain's CDR3 is CASSPRTVYTF. The CDR3 DNA, read in part, is TGTGCCAGCAGTCCTAGGACAGTC.

This clone showed up many times. Sequencing ends 3 residues short of the CDR3 end; the germline J gene provides the rest. The gene calls are TRBV20-1 and TRBJ2-5, with D tentatively TRBD1 (6 bases). Germline CDR1 reads DFQATT; CDR2 reads SNEGSKA (reference sequence). The CDR3 totals 17 residues. Trimming took 5 bases from V and 2 from J, leaving 24 bases between them. CDR3 loop: CSAGTGHWDKKQETQYF. The covered CDR3 bases are TGCAGTGCTGGTACGGGACATTGGGACAAGAAACAAGAGACC.

This clone has just a few counts. The observed sequence ends 3 residues before the CDR3 terminus, with the missing tail filled in from the germline J gene. V and J are TRBV7-8 and TRBJ2-5; 9 nucleotides align to TRBD1. V shed 5 bases, J shed 0 bases, and the junction held 10 bases outside the gene matches. The CDR3 has 17 residues. Germline CDR1 reads SGHVS; CDR2 reads FQNEAQ. CDR3 DNA (partial): TGTGCCAGCAGCCCACGAACAGGGGGCTCCTACCAAGAGACC. It encodes CASSPRTGGSYQET. The full-length CDR3 reads as CASSPRTGGSYQETQYF. The entire variable domain, with the rest obtained from reference TRBV7-8 and TRBJ2-5, is as follows: GAGVSQSPRYKVAKRGQDVALRCDPISGHVSLFWYQQALGQGPEFLTYFQNEAQLDKSGLPSDRFFAERPEGSVSTLKIQRTQQEDSAVYLCASSPRTGGSYQETQYFGPGTRLLVL.

Note on this clone: The read finishes 3 residues shy of the CDR3 end, and the germline J gene is used to complete it. The chain employs TRBV2 and TRBJ2-3, with D perhaps matching TRBD2 (6 bases). The V and J ends lost 2 bases and 0 bases respectively, with 12 bases between them. Per germline, CDR1 SNHLY and CDR2 FYNNEI. The CDR3 spans 16 residues. The CDR3 DNA, read in part, is TGTGCCAGCAGTGAATATGCGGGGTTTAGCACAGATACG. It yields the protein CASSEYAGFSTDT. The entire CDR3 reads CASSEYAGFSTDTQYF.

Many counts were recorded for this clone. The CDR3 end is not reached by the read, which stops 3 residues before it; the germline J gene fills it in. The chain carries TRBV5-1 and TRBJ1-1; D gene unclear. CDR1 SGHRS and CDR2 YFSETQ come from the germline V gene. V lost 2 bases to trimming and J lost 1 base, with 9 bases between them. The CDR3 is 14 residues long. The CDR3 reads CASSLAGTNTEAFF. Partial CDR3 DNA: TGCGCCAGCAGCTTAGCGGGTACGAACACTGAA.

This clone was picked up many times. The read is 3 residues too short to cover the CDR3 end, so that end is filled in from the germline J gene. The chain couples TRBV5-1 to TRBJ2-3, with no clear D. The V end was cut by 1 base, the J end by 0 bases, with 15 bases between. The length of the CDR3 is 17 residues. Germline values: CDR1 SGHRS, CDR2 YFSETQ. This CDR3 reads CASSLPSRASSTDTQYF. CDR3 DNA, as far as it was read: TGCGCCAGCAGCTTGCCTTCAAGGGCTTCCAGCACAGATACG.

This clone was observed at least ten times. The CDR3 protein is CASSLGASGAYEQYF. The CDR3 DNA, read in part, is TGTGCCAGCAGCTTGGGGGCTAGCGGGGCCTACGAG. The V and J genes are TRBV5-6 and TRBJ2-7, with TRBD2 identical over 9 bases. The DNA ends 3 residues before the CDR3 does, and the rest of the CDR3 is filled in from the germline J gene. CDR1 is SGHDT and CDR2 is YYEEEE in the germline V gene. V was pared by 0 bases and J by 2 bases, with 3 bases of the junction left unmatched. The CDR3 totals 15 residues.

This clone was counted a few times. From the germline J gene comes the end of the CDR3, since the read stops 3 residues before it. J is TRBJ2-7 and V is TRBV11-2; D perhaps matches TRBD2 (5 bases). Per the germline V gene, CDR1 is SGHAT and CDR2 is FQNNGV. The CDR3 has 13 amino acids. Between the trimmed V and J ends, which lost 4 bases and 2 bases, there was a span of 9 bases. The CDR3 DNA, read in part, is TGTGCCAGCAGCTCAGCGGTCCCCTACGAG. Translated, it gives CASSSAVPYE. The entire CDR3 protein is CASSSAVPYEQYF.

There are a few counts of this clone. With the read ending 3 residues before the CDR3 end, the germline J gene is used to fill in that end. The genes are TRBV18 and TRBJ2-2; a weak D match, TRBD2 (6 bases). This CDR3 has 16 amino acids. The germline gives CDR1 KGHSH, CDR2 LQKENI. The V and J ends lost 3 bases and 4 bases respectively, with 15 bases between them. The covered CDR3 bases are TGTGCCAGCTCACCGCTGACAGCGGGCGTCACCGGGGAG. Protein sequence: CASSPLTAGVTGE. The full CDR3 is CASSPLTAGVTGELFF.

This clone came up many times. The read is 3 residues too short to cover the CDR3 end, so that end is filled in from the germline J gene. The chain couples TRBV7-2 to TRBJ2-7; the match to TRBD2 covers 9 bases. Germline assignment: CDR1 SGHTA and CDR2 FQGNSA. The CDR3 is 14 amino acids. J was trimmed by 2 bases and V by 6 bases; bases with no gene match: 5. CDR3 sequence: CASRPQRGAYEQYF. Partial CDR3 DNA: TGTGCCAGCAGGCCCCAGCGGGGGGCCTACGAG.